A single sample is the source of the 32 T cell receptor beta chains below, sequenced in a study. Tregs were sorted as CD4+CD25+CD127-/low cells. TCRdb redid the calling of the 5' RACE reads with MiXCR, one entry per CDR3 protein. The repertoire holds approximately 60,000 distinct CDR3 sequences, with around 20% as singletons. Sequences were obtained from tumor-infiltrating Tregs sorted from the breast tumor. Source of these receptors: a female donor with breast cancer.

This clonotype was seen just once. The chain is built from TRBV20-1 and TRBJ1-5, with D maybe TRBD1 (6 bases). Trimming took off 5 bases at V and 4 bases at J, with 18 bases between the two ends. The CDR3 has 15 residues. From germline, CDR1 is DFQATT and CDR2 SNEGSKA (reference sequence). The CDR3 region is CSAETRGGGNQPQHF. The CDR3 bases are TGCAGTGCTGAAACCAGGGGCGGGGGAAATCAGCCCCAGCATTTT.

The chain joins TRBV28 to TRBJ2-7; D is possibly TRBD2 (6 bases). The V gene's germline CDR1 is MDHEN and CDR2 SYDVKM. CDR3 length: 15 residues. Trimming pared 4 bases from V and 2 bases from J, leaving 15 bases between. The CDR3 is CASSWGWRGTYEQYF. The CDR3 bases are TGTGCCAGCAGTTGGGGATGGAGGGGAACCTACGAGCAGTACTTC.

In this sample, this clonotype turned up many times. The chain is built from TRBV7-2 and TRBJ2-3; 9 bases fit TRBD2. V shed 4 bases and J 2 bases; nucleotides not matched to a gene: 1. Germline V CDR1 and CDR2: SGHTA, FQGNSA. This CDR3 spans 14 amino acids. This chain's CDR3 is CASSSSGNTDTQYF. The CDR3 coding sequence is TGTGCCAGCAGCTCTAGCGGGAACACAGATACGCAGTATTTT.

By share, this clonotype counts as medium-sized. The CDR3 spells CASSLTGTGMIANQPQHF. The CDR3 coding sequence is TGTGCCAGCAGTCTTACCGGGACAGGGATGATTGCAAATCAGCCCCAGCATTTT. The rearrangement joins TRBV27 to TRBJ1-5; TRBD1 matches 9 bases. J was trimmed by 4 bases and V by 5 bases; bases with no gene match: 15. This CDR3 spans 18 amino acids. CDR1 is MNHEY and CDR2 is SMNVEV in the germline V gene (reference sequence).

This chain joins TRBV4-1 and TRBJ2-4; perhaps TRBD1 as D (6 bases). The CDR3 has 21 residues. Trimming shortened V by 1 base and J by 0 bases, and 25 bases separated the two germline ends. In germline, CDR1 is MGHRA, CDR2 YSYEKL. The CDR3 sequence is CASSQGLVTGKRIRAKNIQYF. The CDR3 region has the DNA TGCGCCAGCAGCCAAGGCCTAGTTACAGGGAAAAGGATTAGAGCCAAAAACATTCAGTACTTC.

A word on this clonotype: Without the conserved terminal phenylalanine or tryptophan, this CDR3 likely stems from a read error. The genes are TRBV10-2 and TRBJ1-1, with D unclear. The CDR3 totals 11 residues. The germline CDR1 and CDR2 sequences are WSHSY and SAAADI. The CDR3 DNA sequence: TGCGCCGGCAGGACCCGAACTGAAGCTTTCCTT. Protein product: CAGRTRTEAFL.

The chain combines TRBV6-1 with TRBJ1-5; D unclear. CDR1 is MNHNS, CDR2 SASEGT, per germline. The V end lost 6 bases, the J end lost 0 bases, and 9 bases lay between the germline ends. This CDR3 contains 14 residues. CDR3 sequence: CASRAEVSNQPQHF. The CDR3 DNA sequence: TGTGCCAGCAGGGCGGAGGTTAGCAATCAGCCCCAGCATTTT.

V gene TRBV18 combines with J gene TRBJ1-1; D is ambiguous. The V end was cut by 4 bases, the J end by 1 base, with 10 bases between. The length of the CDR3 is 14 residues. Germline-derived CDR1 and CDR2 are KGHSH and LQKENI. This CDR3 reads CASSLDPTNTEAFF. Written as DNA, the CDR3 is TGTGCCAGCTCACTTGACCCGACGAACACTGAAGCTTTCTTT.

This clonotype showed up just a few times. In nucleotides, the CDR3 is TGTGCCACCAGAGGGAGGTTCTACAATGAGCAGTTCTTC. Translation gives CATRGRFYNEQFF. The chain employs TRBV24-1 and TRBJ2-1, with a tentative D call TRBD2 (6 bases). This CDR3 region has 13 residues. V was cut by 7 bases and J by 3 bases, with 9 bases left in between. Germline CDR1 is KGHDR and CDR2 is SFDVKD.

This clonotype was seen at least ten times. The chain links TRBV7-2 to TRBJ1-1; D might be TRBD1 (6 bases). Germline-derived CDR1 and CDR2 are SGHTA and FQGNSA. V was cut by 1 base and J by 11 bases, with 17 bases left in between. CDR3 length: 14 amino acids. The CDR3 loop reads CASSLDYQGREAFF. CDR3 bases: TGTGCCAGCAGCTTAGATTACCAGGGGAGAGAGGCTTTCTTT.

This rearrangement joins TRBV2 to TRBJ2-1; the match to TRBD1 covers 8 bases. The J call is doubtful: the DNA matches TRBJ2-7 better. The CDR3 consists of 14 residues. Germline V gives CDR1 SNHLY, CDR2 FYNNEI. CDR3 bases: TGTGCCAGCGATGAAACAGGGGGTCTCAATGAGCAGTACTTC. This gives the protein CASDETGGLNEQYF.

V and J are TRBV28 and TRBJ2-7; 7 bases map to TRBD2. The CDR3 is 15 residues long. Germline lookup yields CDR1 MDHEN and CDR2 SYDVKM. V trimming: 5 bases; J trimming: 3 bases; junction bases outside the gene matches: 10. CDR3 amino acids: CASSEPGGGVYEQYF. The CDR3 DNA is TGTGCCAGCAGTGAACCGGGAGGAGGAGTCTACGAGCAGTACTTC. Filled out from reference TRBV28 and TRBJ2-7, the complete variable domain reads DVKVTQSSRYLVKRTGEKVFLECVQDMDHENMFWYRQDPGLGLRLIYFSYDVKMKEKGDIPEGYSVSREKKERFSLILESASTNQTSMYLCASSEPGGGVYEQYFGPGTRLTVT.

This clonotype came up a few times. The chain has TRBV10-3 and TRBJ2-7; D remains ambiguous. Germline-derived CDR1 and CDR2 are ENHRY and SYGVKD. Between the trimmed V and J ends, which lost 3 bases and 5 bases, there was a span of 14 bases. The CDR3 is 14 residues long. CDR3 DNA sequence: TGTGCCATCAGTGAAGCCGGGTCTGGCCACGAGCAGTACTTC. Amino acids: CAISEAGSGHEQYF.

This clonotype was counted a few times. The gene calls are TRBV7-2 and TRBJ2-1, with D perhaps TRBD1 (5 bases). CDR1 SGHTA and CDR2 FQGNSA come from the germline V gene. The CDR3 loop spans 14 amino acids. The germline V and J ends were trimmed by 5 bases and 7 bases, with 15 bases remaining between them. Here the CDR3 reads CASSHRVPGNEQFF. CDR3 coding DNA: TGTGCCAGCAGCCACCGGGTCCCAGGGAATGAGCAGTTCTTC.

The V and J genes are TRBV20-1 and TRBJ2-7; no clear D gene. Trimming took off 1 base at V and 2 bases at J, with 9 bases between the two ends. The CDR3 sequence is 13 residues long. Germline V lookup: CDR1 DFQATT, CDR2 SNEGSKA (reference sequence). CDR3 sequence (DNA): TGCAGTGCTAGAGCAGGACCTGCCTACGAGCAGTACTTC. Its protein is CSARAGPAYEQYF.

The chain is built from TRBV27 and TRBJ1-1; D gene unclear. V lost 5 bases and J lost 1, with 14 bases in between. CDR1 is MNHEY and CDR2 is SMNVEV in the germline V gene (reference sequence). This CDR3 spans 15 amino acids. The CDR3 DNA is TGTGCCAGCAGTGTACTTCCGTCCCCGAACACTGAAGCTTTCTTT. This encodes CASSVLPSPNTEAFF.

This clonotype turned up a few times. This chain uses TRBV7-2 with TRBJ2-2, with no clear D. Germline-derived CDR1 and CDR2 are SGHTA and FQGNSA. Trimming took off 5 bases at V and 0 bases at J, with 13 bases between the two ends. This CDR3 has 16 amino acids. In DNA form, the CDR3 reads TGTGCCAGCAGCCCCCGACGGCGGACGAACACCGGGGAGCTGTTTTTT. Residues: CASSPRRRTNTGELFF. Based on the CDR3 plus reference TRBV7-2 and TRBJ2-2, the full variable domain is GAGVSQSPSNKVTEKGKDVELRCDPISGHTALYWYRQSLGQGLEFLIYFQGNSAPDKSGLPSDRFSAERTGGSVSTLTIQRTQQEDSAVYLCASSPRRRTNTGELFFGEGSRLTVL.

This clonotype was picked up a small number of times. V is TRBV7-2 and J is TRBJ2-2; 8 bases match TRBD2. Germline V lookup: CDR1 SGHTA, CDR2 FQGNSA. The CDR3 is 17 amino acids. V shed 5 bases, J shed 1 base, and the junction held 9 bases outside the gene matches. As DNA, the CDR3 is TGTGCCAGCAGCCTGACGGGTACTAGCGGGAACACCGGGGAGCTGTTTTTT. It specifies CASSLTGTSGNTGELFF.

Comments on this clonotype: It may be a read error: a sequence one base away is much more abundant. The V call is TRBV9, the J call TRBJ2-7, with 8 bases matching TRBD1. With V trimmed by 4 bases and J by 3 bases, 9 bases remained unmatched. Germline V gene lookup returns CDR1 SGDLS and CDR2 YYNGEE. The CDR3 totals 15 residues. The DNA of the CDR3 is TGTGCCAGCAGCCCAACCCAGGACAGGGTCTACGAGCAGTACTTC. This gives the protein CASSPTQDRVYEQYF.

This chain connects TRBV27 to TRBJ2-1, with D unclear. The CDR3 spans 15 residues. V shed 4 bases and J shed 0 bases, with 10 bases lying between them. Germline V lookup: CDR1 MNHEY, CDR2 SMNVEV (reference sequence). In DNA, the CDR3 is TGTGCCAGCAGTTCCATATCGAGCTCCTACAATGAGCAGTTCTTC. Encoded protein: CASSSISSSYNEQFF.

This clonotype occurred a few times. The chain joins TRBV7-8 to TRBJ2-2, with 12 bases identical to TRBD2. The CDR3 is 18 amino acids. Germline CDR1 and CDR2: SGHVS and FQNEAQ. The J segment lost 3 bases and the V segment lost 1 base, leaving 6 bases of the junction unmatched. CDR3 coding DNA: TGTGCCAGCAGCTTAGGGACTAGCGGGGAATACTACACCGGGGAGCTGTTTTTT. Amino acid sequence: CASSLGTSGEYYTGELFF.

The table lists this clonotype with many counts. J is TRBJ2-5 and V is TRBV7-2; D is perhaps TRBD1 (5 bases). Trimming cost V 5 bases and J 4 bases, with 20 bases left between them. The CDR3 contains 16 residues. Germline V gives CDR1 SGHTA, CDR2 FQGNSA. CDR3 loop: CASSPTRTIIRETQYF. Written as DNA, the CDR3 is TGTGCCAGCAGCCCCACCCGGACAATCATTCGAGAGACCCAGTACTTC.

The chain employs TRBV7-8 and TRBJ2-7; no clear D. The CDR3 is made up of 15 amino acids. Germline values: CDR1 SGHVS, CDR2 FQNEAQ. V was shortened by 4 bases and J by 9 bases, with 22 bases between the two germline ends. The CDR3 coding sequence is TGTGCCAGCAGCTCACGGGCAGCAACCCTACGAGCGCAGTACTTC. Encoded protein: CASSSRAATLRAQYF.

Written as DNA, the CDR3 is TGCAGTGCTAGTAGGGCAGGGGGAGGCAACACTGAAGCTTTCTTT. Residues: CSASRAGGGNTEAFF. This chain links TRBV20-1 with TRBJ1-1; 7 nucleotides align to TRBD1. The germline gives CDR1 DFQATT, CDR2 SNEGSKA (reference sequence). The V and J ends lost 3 bases and 2 bases, in that order; junction bases with no gene match: 9. The CDR3 runs 15 residues.

The chain links TRBV20-1 to TRBJ2-7, with no clear D. The V gene lost 1 base and the J gene lost 2 bases, with 18 bases spanning the gap. The CDR3 is made up of 16 amino acids. Germline CDR1 is DFQATT and CDR2 is SNEGSKA (reference sequence). The CDR3 DNA follows: TGCAGTGCTAGAGCCCATGGTGGACCAATTACCTACGAGCAGTACTTC. Protein sequence: CSARAHGGPITYEQYF.

The table lists this clonotype with a count of one. The genes are TRBV5-1 and TRBJ2-7; 11 nucleotides align to TRBD2. Germline V CDR1 and CDR2: SGHRS, YFSETQ. The CDR3 sequence is 14 residues long. After removal of 3 bases from V and 3 bases from J, the junction contained 2 bases not matched to a gene. The CDR3 loop reads CASSSGLADYEQYF. For the CDR3, the DNA is TGCGCCAGCAGCTCGGGACTAGCGGACTACGAGCAGTACTTC.

This clonotype was seen at least ten times. The V gene is TRBV20-1, the J gene TRBJ2-3; D is uncertain. The length of the CDR3 is 14 residues. Germline V CDR1 and CDR2: DFQATT, SNEGSKA (reference sequence). The V and J ends lost 2 bases and 0 bases respectively, with 9 bases between them. The CDR3 coding sequence is TGCAGTGCTAGAACCGAAACTAGCACAGATACGCAGTATTTT. It yields the protein CSARTETSTDTQYF.

The CDR3 DNA follows: TGCGCCAGCAGCCCCGACGCGGGACAGGGGTTTTATGGCTACACCTTC. This codes for CASSPDAGQGFYGYTF. The chain employs TRBV5-1 and TRBJ1-2; 10 bases are shared with TRBD1. The trim removed 4 bases at V and 5 bases at J, leaving 11 bases unmatched. The CDR3 has 16 residues. The germline CDR1 and CDR2 sequences are SGHRS and YFSETQ.

A note on this clonotype: The conserved final phenylalanine or tryptophan is absent from the CDR3, which likely points to a read error. The gene calls are TRBV5-1 and TRBJ2-4; 9 positions agree with TRBD1. In germline, CDR1 is SGHRS, CDR2 YFSETQ. After removal of 4 bases from V and 9 bases from J, the junction contained 5 bases not matched to a gene. The CDR3 is 13 residues long. In DNA, the CDR3 is TGCGCCAGCAGCACGGGACAGGGAAGCATTCAGTACTCC. This sequence encodes CASSTGQGSIQYS.

The sample holds a few counts of this clonotype. This chain joins TRBV7-9 and TRBJ2-6; TRBD1 matches 7 bases. Germline CDR1 is SEHNR and CDR2 is FQNEAQ (reference sequence). The CDR3 is 15 residues long. The V and J ends lost 3 bases and 4 bases, in that order; junction bases with no gene match: 3. Here the CDR3 DNA reads TGTGCCAGCAGCTTTAGGGGACAGGGGGCCAACGTCCTGACTTTC. Translation: CASSFRGQGANVLTF.

V gene TRBV5-1 combines with J gene TRBJ2-7, with D perhaps matching TRBD2 (5 bases). The CDR3 has 12 residues. V was trimmed by 5 bases and J by 5 bases, leaving 11 bases between them. Germline V lookup: CDR1 SGHRS, CDR2 YFSETQ. The CDR3 DNA sequence: TGCGCCAGCAGTGCCCTCGGGGACGAGCAGTACTTC. Translating gives CASSALGDEQYF.

The genes are TRBV9 and TRBJ2-3, with 7 bases identical to TRBD2. There are 14 residues in the CDR3. Germline trimming cut 3 bases from V and 4 bases from J; bases unmatched to any gene: 5. From germline, CDR1 is SGDLS and CDR2 YYNGEE. The CDR3 DNA is TGTGCCAGCAGCGCCCTTCGGGGGGCAGATACGCAGTATTTT. As protein: CASSALRGADTQYF.